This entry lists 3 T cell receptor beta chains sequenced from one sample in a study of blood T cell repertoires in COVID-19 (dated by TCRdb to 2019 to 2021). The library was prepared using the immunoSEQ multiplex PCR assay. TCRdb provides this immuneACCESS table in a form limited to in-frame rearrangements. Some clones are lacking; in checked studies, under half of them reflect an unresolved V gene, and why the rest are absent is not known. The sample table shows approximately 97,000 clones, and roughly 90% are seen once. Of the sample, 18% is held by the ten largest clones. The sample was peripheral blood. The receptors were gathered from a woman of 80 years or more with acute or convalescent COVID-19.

This CDR3 is CASSLGADQETQYF. CDR3 DNA: TGTGCCAGCAGCTTAGGGGCAGACCAAGAGACCCAGTACTTC. The chain carries TRBV13 and TRBJ2-5; D is undetermined. Trimming stripped 0 bases from V and 0 bases from J, with 5 bases between. This CDR3 has 14 residues. Germline CDR1 is PRHDT and CDR2 is FYEKMQ (reference sequence).

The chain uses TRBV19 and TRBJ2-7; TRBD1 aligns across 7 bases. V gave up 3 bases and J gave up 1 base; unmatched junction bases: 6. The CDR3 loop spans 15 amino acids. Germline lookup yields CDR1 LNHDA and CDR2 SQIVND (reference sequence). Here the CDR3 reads CASSILQGSSYEQYF. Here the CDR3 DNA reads TGTGCCAGTAGTATCTTACAGGGGTCTTCCTACGAGCAGTACTTC.

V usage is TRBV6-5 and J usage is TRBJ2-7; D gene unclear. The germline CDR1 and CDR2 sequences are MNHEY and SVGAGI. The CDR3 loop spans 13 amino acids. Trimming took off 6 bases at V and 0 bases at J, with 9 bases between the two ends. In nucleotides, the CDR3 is TGTGCCAGCAGCTATAAGCCCTCCTACGAGCAGTACTTC. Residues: CASSYKPSYEQYF.